This T cell receptor beta chain was captured by sequencing in a study of blood T cells in healthy people across ages. The study's findings and limits: Across samples, TCR beta diversity tracked strongly with naive T cell percentage. CMV infection status of these donors was not known. Compared with aged donors, long-lived donors showed fewer expanded clones, suggesting selection.

As regards this clonotype: Antigen specificity is unknown.

Germline V gene sequence: CDR1 MGHRA, CDR2 YSYEKL. The CDR3 spans 13 residues. V was shortened by 4 bases and J by 11 bases, with 17 bases between the two germline ends. PCR was performed a second time for roughly 7 to 12 cycles using a sample-barcoded 5' primer and a J-beta primer mix. MiXCR, applied by TCRdb to the 5' RACE reads, yields one record per CDR3 protein. The repertoire includes 730,000 or so distinct CDR3 sequences, around 43% of them detected once, and approximately 31% sits in the top ten. They isolated at least 7 million PBMCs from each sample. The sequencing sample was made of blood. The rearrangement joins TRBV4-1 to TRBJ2-5; D could derive from TRBD1 or TRBD2 (5 bases each). The origin of this receptor is an elderly man in good health. The CDR3 DNA reads as TGCGCCAGCAGCCGGCGAGGGGCCGATGAGCAGTACTTC. Residues: CASSRRGADEQYF.